These T cell receptor beta chains were read from a single sample in a study of response to subunit inactivated influenza vaccine. In TCRdb, the RT-PCR reads were re-called with MiXCR into one record per CDR3 protein. The table shows about 570,000 distinct CDR3 sequences, with 11% occurring only once. These data were likewise used in another study, on T cells expressing NK-cell markers.

This specimen was PBMCs from blood, taken on the day of vaccination. The source is a man aged 45-65 years who received an inactivated influenza vaccine. Each CDR3 is given with its conserved first and last residue. Fields, in order: CDR3 length, clone size, D gene, J gene, V gene, CDR3 protein, CDR3 DNA. D genes are given only for firm matches. Where a row states a size, it is once, few, many or the class of an expanded clone; other rows omit it.

>15|.|.|TRBJ2-3|TRBV7-2
CASSLVRGPTDTQYF
TGTGCCAGCAGCTTAGTGCGGGGCCCTACAGATACGCAGTATTTT
>16|few|.|TRBJ2-5|TRBV24-1
CATSFGVGHPQETQYF
TGTGCCACCAGCTTTGGGGTGGGACACCCCCAAGAGACCCAGTACTTC
>14|.|TRBD2|TRBJ2-1|TRBV7-2
CASSLAGVKNEQFF
TGTGCCAGCAGCTTGGCGGGAGTAAAAAATGAGCAGTTCTTC
>14|.|.|TRBJ2-7|TRBV6-5
CASSYGNRFYEQYF
TGTGCCAGCAGTTACGGTAACCGATTCTACGAGCAGTACTTC
>15|few|TRBD1|TRBJ2-2|TRBV20-1
CSARGTGGKTGELFF
TGCAGTGCTAGAGGGACAGGGGGCAAGACCGGGGAGCTGTTTTTT
>16|few|.|TRBJ2-3|TRBV9
CASSVAPFGGTDTQYF
TGTGCCAGCAGCGTAGCCCCCTTTGGGGGGACAGATACGCAGTATTTT
>14|.|.|TRBJ2-3|TRBV20-1
CSARPGPSTDTQYF
TGCAGTGCTAGACCCGGACCTAGCACAGATACGCAGTATTTT
>13|few|.|TRBJ2-2|TRBV20-1
CSARGSNTGELFF
TGCAGTGCTAGAGGGTCCAACACCGGGGAGCTGTTTTTT
>15|few|.|TRBJ1-2|TRBV7-2
CASSTLRQSNYGYTF
TGTGCCAGCAGCACACTAAGACAGAGCAACTATGGCTACACCTTC
>17|.|.|TRBJ1-1|TRBV12-3/TRBV12-4
CASSQKPGTRMNTEAFF
TGTGCCAGCAGCCAGAAACCCGGGACACGAATGAACACTGAAGCTTTCTTT
>16|few|TRBD2|TRBJ2-7|TRBV6-5
CASSYSPSGGVYEQYF
TGTGCCAGCAGTTACTCTCCTAGCGGGGGGGTCTACGAGCAGTACTTC
>17|.|.|TRBJ1-4|TRBV2
CASTSEVTVATNEKLFF
TGTGCCAGCACCTCAGAGGTGACAGTCGCAACTAATGAAAAACTGTTTTTT
>13|few|.|TRBJ2-7|TRBV5-6
CASSLTPTYEQYF
TGTGCCAGCAGCTTGACACCAACCTACGAGCAGTACTTC
>11|many|.|TRBJ2-3|TRBV24-1
CATSGQDTQYF
TGTGCCACCAGTGGTCAAGATACGCAGTATTTT
>16|.|.|TRBJ2-7|TRBV30
CAWSANFGAYSYEQYF
TGTGCCTGGAGTGCCAATTTTGGGGCTTACTCCTACGAGCAGTACTTC
>12|many|TRBD2|TRBJ2-7|TRBV25-1
CASARAGSEQYF
TGTGCCAGCGCAAGAGCGGGATCTGAGCAGTACTTC
>16|many|TRBD2|TRBJ2-3|TRBV5-6
CASSFVSGGPTDTQYF
TGTGCCAGCAGCTTTGTTAGCGGGGGGCCAACAGATACGCAGTATTTT
>16|.|TRBD2|TRBJ2-7|TRBV7-9
CASSSGLAGASYEQYF
TGTGCCAGCAGCTCCGGACTAGCGGGGGCTTCATACGAGCAGTACTTC
>14|.|.|TRBJ1-3|TRBV12-3/TRBV12-4
CASSQTKFGNTIYF
TGTGCCAGCAGTCAAACCAAATTTGGAAACACCATATATTTT
>13|few|.|TRBJ2-7|TRBV4-1
CASSQEIRYEQYF
TGCGCCAGCAGCCAAGAGATCCGGTACGAGCAGTACTTC
>13|few|TRBD2|TRBJ2-1|TRBV11-2
CASSLGLAGEQFF
TGTGCCAGCAGCTTAGGTCTAGCGGGAGAGCAGTTCTTC
>11|few|.|TRBJ1-2|TRBV20-1
CSARRGNGYTF
TGCAGTGCTAGACGTGGGAATGGCTACACCTTC
>12|.|.|TRBJ2-4|TRBV30
CAWSVSENIQYF
TGTGCCTGGAGTGTAAGTGAAAACATTCAGTACTTC
>13|few|.|TRBJ1-2|TRBV12-3/TRBV12-4
CASSSQGGYGYTF
TGTGCCAGCAGCTCACAGGGCGGCTATGGCTACACCTTC
>15|.|TRBD1|TRBJ1-2|TRBV7-2
CASSLPGTGAGGYTF
TGTGCCAGCAGCTTACCCGGGACAGGGGCCGGTGGCTACACCTTC
>13|few|TRBD1|TRBJ2-5|TRBV30
CAWTRQGRETQYF
TGTGCCTGGACCCGACAGGGGCGAGAGACCCAGTACTTC
>15|many|TRBD1|TRBJ2-5|TRBV7-2
CASSLVRGPQETQYF
TGTGCCAGCAGCTTAGTCAGGGGGCCTCAAGAGACCCAGTACTTC
>14|.|TRBD2|TRBJ2-7|TRBV27
CASRKLASVYEQYF
TGTGCCAGCAGGAAACTAGCGTCAGTCTACGAGCAGTACTTC
>14|many|TRBD2|TRBJ2-7|TRBV29-1
CSVVSGIAGYEQYF
TGCAGCGTTGTCAGTGGAATAGCGGGTTACGAGCAGTACTTC
>14|few|.|TRBJ2-7|TRBV7-9
CASSLGRNNYEQYF
TGTGCCAGCAGCTTGGGACGGAATAACTACGAGCAGTACTTC
>13|.|.|TRBJ1-2|TRBV4-3
CASSQDLWGGYTF
TGCGCCAGCAGCCAAGATCTGTGGGGGGGCTACACCTTC
>13|.|.|TRBJ2-2|TRBV6-5
CASSYSVQGKLFF
TGTGCCAGCAGTTACTCGGTACAGGGAAAGCTGTTTTTT
>15|many|TRBD2|TRBJ2-1|TRBV7-2
CASSLASGEYNEQFF
TGTGCCAGCAGCTTAGCTAGCGGGGAATACAATGAGCAGTTCTTC
>15|few|.|TRBJ1-2|TRBV20-1
CSARDRAGEGNGYTF
TGCAGTGCTAGAGATCGGGCAGGGGAAGGGAATGGCTACACCTTC
>12|many|TRBD1|TRBJ1-2|TRBV6-5
CASRRDSDGYTF
TGTGCCAGCAGGCGGGACAGTGATGGCTACACCTTC
>16|.|.|TRBJ2-3|TRBV2
CASSLAGRGRTDTQYF
TGTGCCAGCAGTCTTGCGGGGCGGGGGCGCACAGATACGCAGTATTTT
>15|.|TRBD1|TRBJ1-1|TRBV5-1
CASSLGTGHTAEAFF
TGCGCCAGCAGCTTGGGGACAGGGCATACGGCTGAAGCTTTCTTT
>14|many|.|TRBJ1-2|TRBV20-1
CSARDRRRTYGYTF
TGCAGTGCTAGAGATCGGCGCAGGACCTATGGCTACACCTTC
>15|few|.|TRBJ2-5|TRBV6-5
CASSYYGSVSETQYF
TGTGCCAGCAGTTACTATGGCAGCGTGTCAGAGACCCAGTACTTC
>15|.|.|TRBJ2-7|TRBV11-2
CASSLQGGLNYEQYF
TGTGCCAGCAGCTTACAGGGGGGTCTGAACTACGAGCAGTACTTC
>11|many|.|TRBJ2-5|TRBV28
CASLKWETQYF
TGTGCCAGCCTGAAGTGGGAGACCCAGTACTTC
>16|few|.|TRBJ2-2|TRBV7-2
CASSVGGGLHTGELFF
TGTGCCAGCAGCGTAGGTGGTGGTTTGCACACCGGGGAGCTGTTTTTT
>14|many|.|TRBJ1-1|TRBV12-5
CASGLSGLNTEAFF
TGTGCTAGTGGTTTGTCAGGGCTTAACACTGAAGCTTTCTTT
>14|few|TRBD1|TRBJ2-1|TRBV5-1
CASSGTGPWYEQFF
TGCGCCAGCTCAGGGACAGGGCCCTGGTATGAGCAGTTCTTC
>14|few|.|TRBJ2-2|TRBV24-1
CATPEPTVSGELFF
TGTGCCACCCCTGAACCCACGGTATCCGGGGAGCTGTTTTTT
>16|.|.|TRBJ2-3|TRBV5-1
CASSLAYASGTDTQYF
TGCGCCAGCAGCTTGGCGTATGCTAGCGGCACAGATACGCAGTATTTT
>14|few|.|TRBJ1-5|TRBV20-1
CSARTGQMNQPQHF
TGCAGTGCTAGGACTGGGCAGATGAATCAGCCCCAGCATTTT